This passage covers 32 T cell receptor beta chains from one sample sequenced in a study of Ad26.COV2.S vaccination and SARS-CoV-2 variants (dated by TCRdb to about 2021). What the treatment or condition label conveys for this sample: roughly 18 received Ad26.COV2.S at low or high dose, single or two shots; roughly five received placebo; per-sample allocation not given. Repertoires of vaccine and placebo recipients were sequenced from samples taken on day 63 after the first injection. The library came from the immunoSEQ multiplex PCR assay. The table comes from immuneACCESS by way of TCRdb, which keeps in-frame sequences with V and J called. Part of the clones is missing from these tables; in studies checked, under half for an unresolved V gene and the rest for unknown reasons. Counted in this sample were a few hundred thousand clones; around 87% of them appeared once. The ten largest clones add up to more than 2.5% of the sample.

Material: peripheral blood, obtained in a trial of Ad26.COV2.S vaccine versus placebo. The receptors shown here come from a person between 18 and 65 years old who received the Ad26.COV2.S COVID-19 vaccine or a placebo.

The gene calls are TRBV5-1 and TRBJ2-1; TRBD2 is a possible D gene (5 bases). The CDR3 spans 15 residues. CDR1 SGHRS and CDR2 YFSETQ come from the germline V gene. Trimming stripped 4 bases from V and 5 bases from J, with 16 bases between. The chain's CDR3 is CASSPRPGLNNEQFF. In DNA, the CDR3 is TGCGCCAGCAGCCCCCGACCGGGGTTAAACAATGAGCAGTTCTTC. Full variable domain (missing parts from reference TRBV5-1 and TRBJ2-1): KAGVTQTPRYLIKTRGQQVTLSCSPISGHRSVSWYQQTPGQGLQFLFEYFSETQRNKGNFPGRFSGRQFSNSRSEMNVSTLELGDSALYLCASSPRPGLNNEQFFGPGTRLTVL.

The chain recombines TRBV30 with TRBJ2-7, with D hard to call. Trimming took 0 bases from V and 5 from J, leaving 14 bases between them. Looked up from germline, CDR1 is GTSNPN and CDR2 is SVGIG (reference sequence). The CDR3 runs 14 residues. The CDR3 region has the DNA TGTGCCTGGAGTGTAGGCTACGGGTTCCACGAGCAGTACTTC. Translating gives CAWSVGYGFHEQYF.

The V gene is TRBV10-1, the J gene TRBJ2-7; D is unclear. The CDR3 runs 13 residues. V lost 4 bases and J 4 bases, leaving 11 bases between the germline ends. Per germline, CDR1 WNHNN and CDR2 SYGVQD (reference sequence). The DNA for the CDR3 is TGCGCCAGCAGTGTTGGACCCCAGTACGAGCAGTACTTC. Protein sequence: CASSVGPQYEQYF.

The chain joins TRBV18 to TRBJ2-7; 11 nucleotides agree with TRBD2. Germline CDR1 KGHSH, CDR2 LQKENI. CDR3 size: 15 residues. Trimming at V came to 6 bases and at J to 0 bases, leaving 4 bases not matched to a gene. As DNA, the CDR3 is TGTGCCAGCTCCCCCACTAGCGGGGGCTCCTACGAGCAGTACTTC. Translated, it gives CASSPTSGGSYEQYF. Drawing the rest from reference TRBV18 and TRBJ2-7, the complete variable domain is NAGVMQNPRHLVRRRGQEARLRCSPMKGHSHVYWYRQLPEEGLKFMVYLQKENIIDESGMPKERFSAEFPKEGPSILRIQQVVRGDSAAYFCASSPTSGGSYEQYFGPGTRLTVT.

As DNA, the CDR3 is TGTGCCAGTAGCGGGGGAGCTCCGCTCGAGCAGTACTTC. Translating gives CASSGGAPLEQYF. V usage is TRBV19 and J usage is TRBJ2-7; a weak D match, TRBD2 (6 bases). Germline assignment: CDR1 LNHDA and CDR2 SQIVND (reference sequence). V was cut by 6 bases and J by 6 bases, with 15 bases left in between. The CDR3 has 13 amino acids.

The genes are TRBV19 and TRBJ1-2, with a tentative D call TRBD1 (5 bases). Trimming took 3 bases from V and 2 from J, leaving 7 bases between them. Germline V lookup: CDR1 LNHDA, CDR2 SQIVND (reference sequence). The CDR3 has 13 residues. As DNA, the CDR3 is TGTGCCAGTAGTATCGGGGGGAACTATGGCTACACCTTC. It codes for CASSIGGNYGYTF.

This chain uses TRBV24-1 with TRBJ2-1; TRBD2 aligns across 9 bases. In germline, CDR1 is KGHDR, CDR2 SFDVKD. The CDR3 runs to 14 residues. With 4 bases clipped from V and 10 bases from J, the junction kept 7 bases outside the gene matches. The CDR3 bases are TGTGCCACCAGTGACCCCCGACTAGCGGACGAGCAGTTCTTC. It codes for CATSDPRLADEQFF.

The V gene is TRBV2, the J gene TRBJ2-3, with a weak D call TRBD1 (6 bases). Trimming left V 3 bases short and J 3 bases short, with 7 bases between. Germline CDR1 is SNHLY and CDR2 is FYNNEI. The CDR3 loop spans 13 amino acids. This chain's CDR3 is CASSEDSTDTQYF. As DNA, the CDR3 is TGTGCCAGCAGTGAGGACAGTACAGATACGCAGTATTTT.

The chain links TRBV19 to TRBJ1-2, with D hard to call. The V end was cut by 5 bases, the J end by 1 base, with 5 bases between. Germline loops: CDR1 LNHDA, CDR2 SQIVND (reference sequence). This CDR3 is built from 12 residues. The CDR3 is CASSPRNYGYTF. The DNA of the CDR3 is TGTGCCAGTAGTCCCCGTAACTATGGCTACACCTTC.

The CDR3 nucleotides read TGTGCCAGCAGTCGCCAGACAACAAGCAGCTCACCCCTCCACTTT. As protein: CASSRQTTSSSPLHF. The J gene is TRBJ1-6, the V gene TRBV6-5; no firm D call. CDR1 is MNHEY, CDR2 SVGAGI, per germline. Trimming took 5 bases from V and 10 from J, leaving 18 bases between them. The CDR3 is 15 residues long.

A word on this clone: Additional DNA sequences in this sample encode the identical CDR3. V usage is TRBV4-1 and J usage is TRBJ2-1, with TRBD1 matching 9 bases. The CDR3 is made up of 15 amino acids. The V segment lost 3 bases and the J segment 2 bases; nucleotides outside the gene matches: 2. Germline CDR1 and CDR2: MGHRA and YSYEKL. The CDR3 DNA reads as TGCGCCAGCAGCCAGGGACAGGGACCCTACAATGAGCAGTTCTTC. This translates into CASSQGQGPYNEQFF.

The DNA of the CDR3 is TGTGCCAGCGGACAGACCTATGGCTACACCTTC. Its translation: CASGQTYGYTF. The chain has TRBV28 and TRBJ1-2, with a tentative D call TRBD1 (6 bases). The CDR3 loop spans 11 amino acids. The germline CDR1 and CDR2 sequences are MDHEN and SYDVKM. Trimming took 8 bases from V and 4 from J, leaving 8 bases between them.

This sequence joins TRBV7-8 and TRBJ2-7, with 12 bases identical to TRBD2. With V trimmed by 1 base and J by 2 bases, 15 bases remained unmatched. The V gene's germline CDR1 is SGHVS and CDR2 FQNEAQ. The CDR3 totals 20 residues. The CDR3 sequence: CASSLVWSSASGRAAYEQYF. The DNA for the CDR3 is TGTGCCAGCAGCTTAGTCTGGAGCTCGGCTAGCGGGAGGGCCGCCTACGAGCAGTACTTC.

The chain carries TRBV27 and TRBJ1-2; TRBD1 matches 7 bases. The CDR3 totals 16 residues. After removal of 0 bases from V and 9 bases from J, the junction contained 13 bases not matched to a gene. Germline CDR1 and CDR2: MNHEY and SMNVEV (reference sequence). CDR3 DNA sequence: TGTGCCAGCAGTTTATCATCGACAGGGACGAGGTCGCGCTACACCTTC. Translating gives CASSLSSTGTRSRYTF.

The rearrangement links TRBV6-5 to TRBJ1-1; D is uncertain. Germline assignment: CDR1 MNHEY and CDR2 SVGAGI. The CDR3 totals 12 residues. V lost 2 bases and J 4 bases, leaving 5 bases between the germline ends. Written as DNA, the CDR3 is TGTGCCAGCAGTTACGATCGCACTGAAGCTTTCTTT. This encodes CASSYDRTEAFF.

The chain recombines TRBV5-1 with TRBJ1-6; D is possibly TRBD1 (5 bases). The CDR3 covers 16 residues. CDR1 and CDR2 from the germline V gene are SGHRS and YFSETQ. V was pared by 4 bases and J by 0 bases, with 11 bases between. The CDR3 is CASSRSGGSYNSPLHF. DNA for the CDR3: TGCGCCAGCAGCCGGTCGGGGGGCTCCTATAATTCACCCCTCCACTTT.

The genes are TRBV30 and TRBJ1-4, with D possibly being TRBD1 (6 bases). CDR1 and CDR2 (germline): GTSNPN, SVGIG (reference sequence). Deletions cut 6 bases from V and 2 bases from J, with 10 bases between. CDR3 length: 13 residues. The CDR3 here is CACQGITNEKLFF. The CDR3 DNA follows: TGTGCCTGCCAGGGGATCACTAATGAAAAACTGTTTTTT.

This clone was seen just once. The J gene is TRBJ1-2, the V gene TRBV7-2; D is undetermined. CDR1 is SGHTA, CDR2 FQGNSA, per germline. V lost 5 bases and J lost 8, with 18 bases in between. This CDR3 contains 14 residues. CDR3 coding DNA: TGTGCCAGCAGCCCCGGGCCAGTCTATGGCGGCTACACCTTC. Translated, it gives CASSPGPVYGGYTF.

The V call is TRBV5-1, the J call TRBJ1-1, with 9 bases identical to TRBD1. The V segment lost 2 bases and the J segment 1 base; nucleotides outside the gene matches: 3. CDR3 length: 15 residues. The germline V gene has CDR1 SGHRS and CDR2 YFSETQ. The CDR3 sequence: CASSLQGARNTEAFF. The CDR3 DNA is TGCGCCAGCAGCTTACAGGGGGCGAGGAACACTGAAGCTTTCTTT.

The J gene is TRBJ2-1, the V gene TRBV15, with TRBD2 identical over 9 bases. Germline V lookup: CDR1 LNHNV, CDR2 YYDKDF (reference sequence). J lost 5 bases, V lost 0 bases, and 11 bases had no gene match. CDR3 length: 18 residues. The CDR3 DNA follows: TGTGCCACCAGCAGAGATCCTTCGGGTAGCGGGAGACACAATGAGCAGTTCTTC. It codes for CATSRDPSGSGRHNEQFF.

V is TRBV29-1 and J is TRBJ1-2, with D perhaps TRBD1 (5 bases). V dropped 4 bases and J dropped 5 bases, with 11 bases sitting between them. The length of the CDR3 is 12 residues. Germline CDR1 and CDR2: SQVTM and ANQGSEA. In DNA, the CDR3 is TGCAGCGTTGGAGGTGGACAATATGGCTACACCTTC. It is translated as CSVGGGQYGYTF.

The chain recombines TRBV30 with TRBJ1-1, with 8 bases lining up with TRBD1. The CDR3 contains 14 residues. V was pared by 3 bases and J by 6 bases, with 9 bases of the junction left unmatched. Germline CDR1 GTSNPN, CDR2 SVGIG (reference sequence). The CDR3 DNA is TGTGCCTGGAGAGGAGAACAGGGGGGGGCTGAAGCTTTCTTT. It encodes CAWRGEQGGAEAFF.

The rearrangement links TRBV5-1 to TRBJ1-2; D ambiguous. From germline, CDR1 is SGHRS and CDR2 YFSETQ. The CDR3 is made up of 15 amino acids. V lost 0 bases, J lost 3 bases, and 12 bases lay in between. The CDR3 DNA sequence: TGCGCCAGCAGCTTGGGGTCGGGGATGGACTATGGCTACACCTTC. Encoded protein: CASSLGSGMDYGYTF.

The chain couples TRBV14 to TRBJ2-1, with D possibly matching TRBD2 (6 bases). The ends were cut back, 6 bases at V and 0 bases at J, with 9 bases in the middle. Germline values: CDR1 SGHDN, CDR2 FVKESK. The CDR3 is made up of 14 amino acids. CDR3 DNA sequence: TGTGCCAGCAGGGAGGGGAGCTCCTACAATGAGCAGTTCTTC. Its protein is CASREGSSYNEQFF.

The chain has TRBV28 and TRBJ1-3; a possible D gene is TRBD1 (5 bases). The CDR3 runs to 15 residues. V lost 3 bases and J lost 0, with 9 bases in between. Germline V gene data show CDR1 as MDHEN and CDR2 as SYDVKM. DNA of the CDR3: TGTGCCAGCAGTTTCTACGGGACCTCTGGAAACACCATATATTTT. This codes for CASSFYGTSGNTIYF.

This clone has a single count. The V gene is TRBV27, the J gene TRBJ2-2, with D tentatively TRBD1 or TRBD2 (5 bases each). The V end lost 5 bases, the J end lost 4 bases, and 11 bases lay between the germline ends. CDR3 length: 14 amino acids. CDR1 MNHEY and CDR2 SMNVEV come from the germline V gene (reference sequence). The CDR3 region is CASSPGRSTGELFF. CDR3 nucleotides: TGTGCCAGCAGTCCGGGACGGAGCACCGGGGAGCTGTTTTTT.

The CDR3 region is CASSDTGHHTGELFF. As DNA, the CDR3 is TGTGCCAGCAGTGACACGGGACACCACACCGGGGAGCTGTTTTTT. The genes are TRBV6-1 and TRBJ2-2; perhaps TRBD1 as D (6 bases). CDR1 is MNHNS and CDR2 is SASEGT in the germline V gene. Trimming stripped 3 bases from V and 3 bases from J, with 11 bases between. The CDR3 totals 15 residues.

A few counts support this clone. At the DNA level, this CDR3 is encoded by other sequences in the same sample as well. V is TRBV9 and J is TRBJ1-5, with 7 bases that match TRBD1. From germline, CDR1 is SGDLS and CDR2 YYNGEE. V dropped 2 bases and J dropped 2; count of bases not matched to a gene: 1. This CDR3 region has 14 residues. The CDR3 region has the DNA TGTGCCAGCAGCGTCGGACAGGGCAATCAGCCCCAGCATTTT. Its translation: CASSVGQGNQPQHF. The whole variable domain, filled in from reference TRBV9 and TRBJ1-5, reads DSGVTQTPKHLITATGQRVTLRCSPRSGDLSVYWYQQSLDQGLQFLIQYYNGEERAKGNILERFSAQQFPDLHSELNLSSLELGDSALYFCASSVGQGNQPQHFGDGTRLSIL.

This clone was seen once. The rearrangement links TRBV11-2 to TRBJ2-3, with a possible D match to TRBD2 (6 bases). The CDR3 runs 16 residues. Per the germline V gene, CDR1 is SGHAT and CDR2 is FQNNGV. The V and J ends lost 5 bases and 0 bases respectively, with 15 bases between them. CDR3 sequence: CASSARLGTSTDTQYF. The CDR3 bases are TGTGCCAGCAGCGCACGACTGGGGACTAGCACAGATACGCAGTATTTT.

V usage is TRBV7-2 and J usage is TRBJ2-2, with D hard to call. The CDR3 contains 16 residues. Germline lookup yields CDR1 SGHTA and CDR2 FQGNSA. The V and J ends lost 5 bases and 0 bases respectively, with 13 bases between them. CDR3 in DNA: TGTGCCAGCAGCCGCACAGTCCTTGCGAACACCGGGGAGCTGTTTTTT. Translation gives CASSRTVLANTGELFF.

The V call is TRBV5-6, the J call TRBJ2-2; D might be TRBD2 (7 bases). CDR1 SGHDT and CDR2 YYEEEE come from the germline V gene. V lost 4 bases, J lost 2 bases, and 21 bases lay in between. This CDR3 spans 18 amino acids. The CDR3 protein is CASSANRGEGTNTGELFF. The CDR3 DNA is TGTGCCAGCAGCGCCAACCGGGGGGAGGGGACAAACACCGGGGAGCTGTTTTTT.

The V call is TRBV9, the J call TRBJ2-1; 7 bases map to TRBD2. Germline lookup yields CDR1 SGDLS and CDR2 YYNGEE. The CDR3 totals 18 residues. Trimming cost V 0 bases and J 3 bases; bases outside gene matches: 12. Written as DNA, the CDR3 is TGTGCCAGCAGCGTAGCTTTACTCCCCGGGACTAACTACAATGAGCAGTTCTTC. As protein: CASSVALLPGTNYNEQFF.